These 25 T cell receptor beta chains originate from one sample sequenced in a study of T cell changes during pregnancy in multiple sclerosis. The method was immunoSEQ multiplex PCR; TCRdb's version includes in-frame clones alone and lacks a portion of them. In the table there are about 47,000 clones, roughly 90% of which are singletons. The source was peripheral blood, collected in the first trimester of pregnancy. The receptors shown here come from a female donor with multiple sclerosis, enrolled in a pregnancy study.

This chain links TRBV5-1 with TRBJ1-3; 10 bases match TRBD1. Germline loops: CDR1 SGHRS, CDR2 YFSETQ. This CDR3 contains 17 residues. Trimming at V came to 4 bases and at J to 2 bases, leaving 9 bases not matched to a gene. The CDR3 reads CASSLVPGQGTGNTIYF. The CDR3 bases are TGCGCCAGCAGCCTTGTCCCGGGACAGGGGACTGGAAACACCATATATTTT. The variable domain in full, with the rest retrieved from reference TRBV5-1 and TRBJ1-3, is KAGVTQTPRYLIKTRGQQVTLSCSPISGHRSVSWYQQTPGQGLQFLFEYFSETQRNKGNFPGRFSGRQFSNSRSEMNVSTLELGDSALYLCASSLVPGQGTGNTIYFGEGSWLTVV.

This clone turned up a few times. The CDR3 DNA is TGTGCCAGCACCCTCCGGTCCAGGACGGGGGAGCAGTACTTC. This gives the protein CASTLRSRTGEQYF. The chain uses TRBV2 and TRBJ2-7, with TRBD2 as a possible D gene (5 bases). The CDR3 spans 14 residues. V dropped 7 bases and J dropped 7 bases, with 20 bases sitting between them. Per germline, CDR1 SNHLY and CDR2 FYNNEI. Together with reference TRBV2 and TRBJ2-7, the CDR3 gives the full variable domain: EPEVTQTPSHQVTQMGQEVILRCVPISNHLYFYWYRQILGQKVEFLVSFYNNEISEKSEIFDDQFSVERPDGSNFTLKIRSTKLEDSAMYFCASTLRSRTGEQYFGPGTRLTVT.

The CDR3, as DNA: TGTGCCAGCAGTGAGCAGGCCACAAATTCACCCCTCCACTTT. It is translated as CASSEQATNSPLHF. V and J are TRBV6-4 and TRBJ1-6; D is unclear. Deletions cut 3 bases from V and 7 bases from J, with 10 bases between. CDR1 and CDR2 (germline): MRHNA, SNTAGT. The CDR3 has 14 residues.

This chain joins TRBV27 and TRBJ1-5; D might be TRBD1 (6 bases). The V gene's germline CDR1 is MNHEY and CDR2 SMNVEV (reference sequence). The CDR3 consists of 15 residues. Trimming pared 5 bases from V and 6 bases from J, leaving 17 bases between. The CDR3 bases are TGTGCCAGCAGTCCCTCACAGGGATCATTTCAGCCCCAGCATTTT. Its protein product is CASSPSQGSFQPQHF.

The V gene is TRBV6-5, the J gene TRBJ2-3, with D perhaps matching TRBD2 (6 bases). This CDR3 contains 13 residues. The germline V gene encodes CDR1 MNHEY and CDR2 SVGAGI. Trimming took 6 bases from V and 6 from J, leaving 13 bases between them. CDR3 sequence (DNA): TGTGCCAGCAGATACGTTCGGGGGGATACGCAGTATTTT. This encodes CASRYVRGDTQYF.

The chain recombines TRBV6-1 with TRBJ2-7, with 8 nucleotides matching TRBD2. This CDR3 comprises 14 residues. In germline, CDR1 is MNHNS, CDR2 SASEGT. Trimming cost V 1 base and J 5 bases; bases outside gene matches: 4. CDR3: CASSEGYGGDEQYF. The CDR3 DNA sequence: TGTGCCAGCAGTGAAGGTTACGGGGGGGACGAGCAGTACTTC.

This chain connects TRBV5-4 to TRBJ2-1, with 7 positions matching TRBD1. The V and J ends lost 2 bases and 5 bases, in that order; junction bases with no gene match: 7. The germline V gene has CDR1 SGHNT and CDR2 YYREEE (reference sequence). The length of the CDR3 is 15 residues. The CDR3 spells CASSLGQEPHNEQFF. DNA for the CDR3: TGTGCCAGCAGCTTAGGACAGGAGCCTCACAATGAGCAGTTCTTC.

This clone was seen a handful of times. This chain joins TRBV7-2 and TRBJ1-6, with 10 bases identical to TRBD1. J gave up 9 bases and V 3 bases, and 5 bases lay outside the gene matches. The germline gives CDR1 SGHTA, CDR2 FQGNSA. The CDR3 has 15 residues. For the CDR3, the DNA is TGTGCCAGCAGCTTTTACGGGACAGGGGCTTCACCCCTCCACTTT. Translation: CASSFYGTGASPLHF.

This chain connects TRBV29-1 to TRBJ2-7, with a possible D match to TRBD2 (5 bases). Trimming left V 2 bases short and J 4 bases short, with 15 bases between. The length of the CDR3 is 14 residues. Germline V gene lookup returns CDR1 SQVTM and CDR2 ANQGSEA. This chain's CDR3 is CSVEKDGLAYEQYF. The CDR3 DNA follows: TGCAGCGTTGAAAAGGACGGACTTGCGTACGAGCAGTACTTC.

The J gene is TRBJ2-3, the V gene TRBV7-3, with TRBD2 matching 9 bases. The CDR3 is 17 amino acids. CDR1 and CDR2 (germline): SGHTA, FQGTGA. V shed 5 bases, J shed 2 bases, and the junction held 11 bases outside the gene matches. CDR3 region: CASSPLGSGRDTDTQYF. The CDR3, as DNA: TGTGCCAGCAGCCCTCTGGGTAGCGGGAGAGACACAGATACGCAGTATTTT.

The genes are TRBV10-3 and TRBJ2-7; 10 nucleotides align to TRBD2. Trimming at V came to 10 bases and at J to 3 bases, leaving 3 bases not matched to a gene. This CDR3 region has 12 residues. Germline CDR1 reads ENHRY; CDR2 reads SYGVKD. CDR3 sequence reads: CATLAGDYEQYF. The DNA of the CDR3 is TGTGCCACTCTAGCGGGGGACTACGAGCAGTACTTC.

The V gene is TRBV7-2, the J gene TRBJ2-1; TRBD2 is a possible D gene (7 bases). Trimming took 4 bases from V and 2 from J, leaving 18 bases between them. The CDR3 sequence is 17 residues long. Per the germline V gene, CDR1 is SGHTA and CDR2 is FQGNSA. CDR3 sequence reads: CASSSRRGGAPYNEQFF. The CDR3 DNA sequence: TGTGCCAGCAGCTCAAGGAGAGGGGGGGCCCCCTACAATGAGCAGTTCTTC.

This chain uses TRBV18 with TRBJ1-1; D is ambiguous. The CDR3 spans 13 residues. Trimming left V 2 bases short and J 5 bases short, with 9 bases between. Germline CDR1 reads KGHSH; CDR2 reads LQKENI. CDR3 bases: TGTGCCAGCTCACCAGGGAGCGATACTGAAGCTTTCTTT. Amino acid sequence: CASSPGSDTEAFF.

The chain carries TRBV19 and TRBJ1-2, with D tentatively TRBD1 (5 bases). Germline V gene lookup returns CDR1 LNHDA and CDR2 SQIVND (reference sequence). Trimming took 7 bases from V and 3 from J, leaving 21 bases between them. The CDR3 is made up of 16 amino acids. CDR3 amino acids: CASMGTVGRNYYGYTF. The CDR3 DNA reads as TGTGCCAGTATGGGGACTGTAGGCCGGAACTACTATGGCTACACCTTC.

This chain connects TRBV5-4 to TRBJ1-1, with 7 bases that match TRBD1. Germline CDR1 SGHNT, CDR2 YYREEE (reference sequence). V shed 3 bases and J 5 bases; nucleotides not matched to a gene: 7. CDR3 size: 14 residues. CDR3 residues: CASSWGSRGTEAFF. In DNA, the CDR3 is TGTGCCAGCAGCTGGGGGAGCAGGGGGACTGAAGCTTTCTTT. The full variable domain, completed using reference TRBV5-4 and TRBJ1-1, is ETGVTQSPTHLIKTRGQQVTLRCSSQSGHNTVSWYQQALGQGPQFIFQYYREEENGRGNFPPRFSGLQFPNYSSELNVNALELDDSALYLCASSWGSRGTEAFFGQGTRLTVV.

The chain links TRBV6-5 to TRBJ1-1; D remains unclear. Germline CDR1 is MNHEY and CDR2 is SVGAGI. V lost 2 bases, J lost 9 bases, and 7 bases lay in between. This CDR3 contains 11 residues. CDR3 sequence (DNA): TGTGCCAGCAGTTACGAGCGGAAAGCTTTCTTT. The encoded protein is CASSYERKAFF.

To note about this clone: This specimen includes other DNA sequences encoding the same CDR3. This CDR3 is CASSYSRDLTEAFF. CDR3 nucleotide sequence: TGTGCCAGCAGTTACTCCAGGGACTTGACTGAAGCTTTCTTT. This sequence joins TRBV6-5 and TRBJ1-1; the D gene is possibly TRBD1 (5 bases). CDR3 length: 14 amino acids. Trimming stripped 0 bases from V and 5 bases from J, with 10 bases between. The V gene's germline CDR1 is MNHEY and CDR2 SVGAGI.

The chain carries TRBV27 and TRBJ1-5; 7 nucleotides match TRBD1. Germline trimming cut 1 base from V and 2 bases from J; bases unmatched to any gene: 2. There are 15 residues in the CDR3. Germline V gene sequence: CDR1 MNHEY, CDR2 SMNVEV (reference sequence). CDR3 protein: CASSLYGQGNQPQHF. The CDR3 DNA is TGTGCCAGCAGTTTATACGGACAGGGCAATCAGCCCCAGCATTTT.

The V and J genes are TRBV11-1 and TRBJ2-1; no firm D call. The CDR3 runs to 13 residues. CDR1 is SGHAT and CDR2 is FQDESV in the germline V gene (reference sequence). The V gene lost 5 bases and the J gene lost 4 bases, with 9 bases spanning the gap. The CDR3 nucleotides read TGTGCCAGCAGCCACGACACGTACAATGAGCAGTTCTTC. Its protein is CASSHDTYNEQFF.

V gene TRBV5-3 combines with J gene TRBJ2-7; D gene unclear. TRBV5-3 has ORF status, its function being uncertain. Trimming cost V 3 bases and J 3 bases, with 13 bases left between them. CDR3 size: 14 residues. The CDR3 coding sequence is TGTGCCAGAAGCTGTCTACGAGGTGGCTACGAGCAGTACTTC. It is translated as CARSCLRGGYEQYF.

The V call is TRBV19, the J call TRBJ1-3; TRBD1 matches at 9 bases. The germline V gene encodes CDR1 LNHDA and CDR2 SQIVND (reference sequence). The CDR3 is made up of 17 amino acids. Unmatched junction bases numbered 16, after V lost 10 bases and J lost 3 bases. The CDR3 is CATEGYRGRTDGNTIYF. CDR3 bases: TGTGCCACCGAGGGGTACAGGGGGCGTACCGATGGAAACACCATATATTTT.

V gene TRBV7-2 combines with J gene TRBJ2-1, with TRBD1 matching over 11 bases. With 6 bases clipped from V and 2 bases from J, the junction kept 3 bases outside the gene matches. Germline CDR1 and CDR2: SGHTA and FQGNSA. This CDR3 comprises 15 residues. The chain's CDR3 is CASRRDRGAYNEQFF. CDR3 sequence (DNA): TGTGCCAGCAGGCGGGACAGGGGGGCCTACAATGAGCAGTTCTTC.

The V call is TRBV18, the J call TRBJ1-2; 8 positions agree with TRBD1. Germline V CDR1 and CDR2: KGHSH, LQKENI. CDR3 length equals 14 residues. V lost 3 bases, J lost 8 bases, and 8 bases stayed unmatched. CDR3: CASSPTQGAEGYTF. CDR3 nucleotides: TGTGCCAGCTCACCGACGCAGGGGGCTGAGGGCTACACCTTC. Full variable domain (rest looked up from reference TRBV18 and TRBJ1-2): NAGVMQNPRHLVRRRGQEARLRCSPMKGHSHVYWYRQLPEEGLKFMVYLQKENIIDESGMPKERFSAEFPKEGPSILRIQQVVRGDSAAYFCASSPTQGAEGYTFGSGTRLTVV.

This chain links TRBV7-9 with TRBJ1-6; D is unresolved. The ends were cut back, 2 bases at V and 0 bases at J, with 8 bases in the middle. In germline, CDR1 is SEHNR, CDR2 FQNEAQ (reference sequence). The CDR3 sequence is 16 residues long. The CDR3 loop reads CASSLSVSSYNSPLHF. Here the CDR3 DNA reads TGTGCCAGCAGCTTAAGTGTCAGCTCCTATAATTCACCCCTCCACTTT. The full variable domain, rest sourced from reference TRBV7-9 and TRBJ1-6, is DTGVSQNPRHKITKRGQNVTFRCDPISEHNRLYWYRQTLGQGPEFLTYFQNEAQLEKSRLLSDRFSAERPKGSFSTLEIQRTEQGDSAMYLCASSLSVSSYNSPLHFGNGTRLTVT.

The chain recombines TRBV7-8 with TRBJ2-3, with TRBD1 matching 7 bases. The CDR3 sequence is 16 residues long. The germline V gene encodes CDR1 SGHVS and CDR2 FQNEAQ. After removal of 5 bases from V and 0 bases from J, the junction contained 8 bases not matched to a gene. The CDR3 DNA reads TGTGCCAGCAGCGGAGAGACAGGGCTTAGCACAGATACGCAGTATTTT. This gives the protein CASSGETGLSTDTQYF.